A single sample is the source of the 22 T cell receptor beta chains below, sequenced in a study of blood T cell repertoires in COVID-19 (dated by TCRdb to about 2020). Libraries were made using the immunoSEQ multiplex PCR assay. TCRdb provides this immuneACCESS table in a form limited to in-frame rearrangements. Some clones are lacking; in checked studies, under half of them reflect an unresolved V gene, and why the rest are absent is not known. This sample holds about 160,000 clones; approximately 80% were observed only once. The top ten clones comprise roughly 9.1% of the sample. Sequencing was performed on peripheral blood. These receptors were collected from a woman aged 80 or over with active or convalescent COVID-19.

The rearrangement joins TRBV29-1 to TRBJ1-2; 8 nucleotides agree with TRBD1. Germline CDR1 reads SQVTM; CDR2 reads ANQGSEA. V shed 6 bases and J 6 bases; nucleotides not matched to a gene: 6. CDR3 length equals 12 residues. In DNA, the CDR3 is TGCAGCGTGGCGGACAGGGAGGATGGCTACACCTTC. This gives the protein CSVADREDGYTF.

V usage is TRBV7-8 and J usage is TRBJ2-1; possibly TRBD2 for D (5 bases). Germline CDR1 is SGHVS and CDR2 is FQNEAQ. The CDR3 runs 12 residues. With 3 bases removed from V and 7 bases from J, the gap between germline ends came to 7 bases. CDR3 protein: CASSFGVNEQFF. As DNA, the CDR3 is TGTGCCAGCAGCTTCGGGGTGAATGAGCAGTTCTTC.

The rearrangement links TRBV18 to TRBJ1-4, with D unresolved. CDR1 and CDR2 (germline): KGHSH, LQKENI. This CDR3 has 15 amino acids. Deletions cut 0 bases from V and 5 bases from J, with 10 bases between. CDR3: CASSPPPSGNEKLFF. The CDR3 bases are TGTGCCAGCTCACCACCGCCCAGCGGAAATGAAAAACTGTTTTTT.

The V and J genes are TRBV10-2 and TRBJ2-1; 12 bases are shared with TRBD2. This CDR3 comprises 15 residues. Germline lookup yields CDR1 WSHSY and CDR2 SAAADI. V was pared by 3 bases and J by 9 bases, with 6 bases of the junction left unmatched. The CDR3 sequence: CASSERTSGASEQFF. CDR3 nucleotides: TGCGCCAGCAGTGAAAGGACTAGCGGGGCTAGTGAGCAGTTCTTC.

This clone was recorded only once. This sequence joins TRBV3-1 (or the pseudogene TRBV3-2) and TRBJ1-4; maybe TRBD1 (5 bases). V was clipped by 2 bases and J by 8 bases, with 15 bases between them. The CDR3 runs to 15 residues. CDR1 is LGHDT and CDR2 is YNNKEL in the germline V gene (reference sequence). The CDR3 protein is CASSQWGGREEKLFF. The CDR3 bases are TGTGCCAGCAGCCAATGGGGGGGAAGGGAAGAAAAACTGTTTTTT.

Here the CDR3 DNA reads TGTGCCAGCAGCCCTGAGAGAGTGACGGGGACTGAAGCTTTCTTT. Amino acids: CASSPERVTGTEAFF. This chain joins TRBV27 and TRBJ1-1, with unresolved D. Germline loops: CDR1 MNHEY, CDR2 SMNVEV (reference sequence). V was clipped by 6 bases and J by 5 bases, with 19 bases between them. This CDR3 contains 15 residues.

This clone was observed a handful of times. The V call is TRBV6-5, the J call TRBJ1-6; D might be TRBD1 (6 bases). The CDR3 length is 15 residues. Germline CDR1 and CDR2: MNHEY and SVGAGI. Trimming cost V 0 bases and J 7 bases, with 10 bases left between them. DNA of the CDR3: TGTGCCAGCAGTTACTCAACGCAGGGGAATTCACCCCTCCACTTT. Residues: CASSYSTQGNSPLHF.

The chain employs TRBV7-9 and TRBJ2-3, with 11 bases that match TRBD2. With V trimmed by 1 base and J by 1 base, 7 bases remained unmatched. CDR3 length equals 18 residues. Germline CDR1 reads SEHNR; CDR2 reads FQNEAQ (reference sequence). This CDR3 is CASSLVTLSGGGTDTQYF. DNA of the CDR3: TGTGCCAGCAGCTTAGTGACCCTTAGCGGGGGGGGCACAGATACGCAGTATTTT. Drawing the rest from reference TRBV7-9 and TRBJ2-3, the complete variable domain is DTGVSQNPRHKITKRGQNVTFRCDPISEHNRLYWYRQTLGQGPEFLTYFQNEAQLEKSRLLSDRFSAERPKGSFSTLEIQRTEQGDSAMYLCASSLVTLSGGGTDTQYFGPGTRLTVL.

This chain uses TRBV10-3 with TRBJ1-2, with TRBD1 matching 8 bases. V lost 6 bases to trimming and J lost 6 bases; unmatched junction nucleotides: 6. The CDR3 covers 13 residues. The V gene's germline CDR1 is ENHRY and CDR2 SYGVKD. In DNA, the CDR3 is TGTGCCATCAGGCAGGGGGCGGGGGATGGCTACACCTTC. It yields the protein CAIRQGAGDGYTF.

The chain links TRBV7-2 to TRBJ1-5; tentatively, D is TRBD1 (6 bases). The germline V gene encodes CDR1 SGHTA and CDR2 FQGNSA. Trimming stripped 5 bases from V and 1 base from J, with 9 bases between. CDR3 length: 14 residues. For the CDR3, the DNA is TGTGCCAGCAGCCTACAGGGAAGCAATCAGCCCCAGCATTTT. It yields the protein CASSLQGSNQPQHF.

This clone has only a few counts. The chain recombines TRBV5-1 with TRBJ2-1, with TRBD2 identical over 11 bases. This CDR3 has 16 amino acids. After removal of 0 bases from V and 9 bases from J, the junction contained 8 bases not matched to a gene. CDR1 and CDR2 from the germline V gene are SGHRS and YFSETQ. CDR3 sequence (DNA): TGCGCCAGCAGCTTGGAACTAGCGGGGGCCCCGGGTGAGCAGTTCTTC. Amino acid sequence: CASSLELAGAPGEQFF. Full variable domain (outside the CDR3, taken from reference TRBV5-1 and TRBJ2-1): KAGVTQTPRYLIKTRGQQVTLSCSPISGHRSVSWYQQTPGQGLQFLFEYFSETQRNKGNFPGRFSGRQFSNSRSEMNVSTLELGDSALYLCASSLELAGAPGEQFFGPGTRLTVL.

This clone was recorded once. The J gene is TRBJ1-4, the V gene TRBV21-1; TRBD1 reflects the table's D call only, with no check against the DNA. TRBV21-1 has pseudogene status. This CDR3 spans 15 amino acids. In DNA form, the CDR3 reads TGTGCCAGCACCCCACTGACAGGGATTGTAGGAAAACTGTTTTTT. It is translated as CASTPLTGIVGKLFF.

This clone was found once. The CDR3: CASSLLPASGVTDTQYF. In nucleotides, the CDR3 is TGTGCCAGCAGTTTATTGCCGGCTAGCGGGGTCACAGATACGCAGTATTTT. The rearrangement joins TRBV27 to TRBJ2-3, with TRBD2 matching 9 bases. The germline V gene encodes CDR1 MNHEY and CDR2 SMNVEV (reference sequence). Trimming took 1 base from V and 2 from J; bases not matched to a gene: 7. CDR3 length: 17 amino acids.

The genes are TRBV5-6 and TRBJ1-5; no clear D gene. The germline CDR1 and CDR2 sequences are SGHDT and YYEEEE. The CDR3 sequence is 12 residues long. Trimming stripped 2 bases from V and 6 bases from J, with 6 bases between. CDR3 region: CASSFGAQPQHF. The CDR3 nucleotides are TGTGCCAGCAGCTTCGGAGCTCAGCCCCAGCATTTT. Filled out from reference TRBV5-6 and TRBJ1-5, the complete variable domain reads DAGVTQSPTHLIKTRGQQVTLRCSPKSGHDTVSWYQQALGQGPQFIFQYYEEEERQRGNFPDRFSGHQFPNYSSELNVNALLLGDSALYLCASSFGAQPQHFGDGTRLSIL.

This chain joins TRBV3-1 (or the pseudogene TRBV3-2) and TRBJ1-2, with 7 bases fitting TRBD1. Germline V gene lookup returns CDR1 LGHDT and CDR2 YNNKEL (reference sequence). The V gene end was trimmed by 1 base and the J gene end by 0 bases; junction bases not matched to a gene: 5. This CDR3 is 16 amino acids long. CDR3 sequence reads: CASSQGGQGANYGYTF. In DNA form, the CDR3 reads TGTGCCAGCAGCCAAGGCGGGCAGGGGGCTAACTATGGCTACACCTTC.

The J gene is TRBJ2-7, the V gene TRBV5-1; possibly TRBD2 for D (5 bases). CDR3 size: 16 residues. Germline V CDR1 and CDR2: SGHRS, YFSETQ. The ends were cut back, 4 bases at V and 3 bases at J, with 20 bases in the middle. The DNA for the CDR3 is TGCGCCAGCAGCCTGGAAGGACTCTCAACCTACTACGAGCAGTACTTC. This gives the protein CASSLEGLSTYYEQYF.

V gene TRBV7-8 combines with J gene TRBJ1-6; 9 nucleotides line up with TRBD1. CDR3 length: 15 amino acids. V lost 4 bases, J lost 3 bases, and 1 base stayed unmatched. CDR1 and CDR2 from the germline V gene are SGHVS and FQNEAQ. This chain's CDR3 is CASSWDRDYNSPLHF. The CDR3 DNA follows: TGTGCCAGCAGCTGGGACAGGGACTATAATTCACCCCTCCACTTT.

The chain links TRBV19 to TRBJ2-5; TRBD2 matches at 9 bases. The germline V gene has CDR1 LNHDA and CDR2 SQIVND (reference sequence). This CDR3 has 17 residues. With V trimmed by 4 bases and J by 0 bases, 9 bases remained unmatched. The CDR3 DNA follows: TGTGCCAGTAGTAAAGTAGCGGGGGCCTTGTACCAAGAGACCCAGTACTTC. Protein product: CASSKVAGALYQETQYF.

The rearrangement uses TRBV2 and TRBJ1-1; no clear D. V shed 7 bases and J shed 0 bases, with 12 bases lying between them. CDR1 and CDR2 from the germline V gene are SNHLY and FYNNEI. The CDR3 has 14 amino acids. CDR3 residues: CASNKEVLNTEAFF. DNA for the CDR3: TGTGCCAGCAACAAGGAGGTTCTGAACACTGAAGCTTTCTTT. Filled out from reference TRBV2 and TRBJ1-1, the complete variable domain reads EPEVTQTPSHQVTQMGQEVILRCVPISNHLYFYWYRQILGQKVEFLVSFYNNEISEKSEIFDDQFSVERPDGSNFTLKIRSTKLEDSAMYFCASNKEVLNTEAFFGQGTRLTVV.

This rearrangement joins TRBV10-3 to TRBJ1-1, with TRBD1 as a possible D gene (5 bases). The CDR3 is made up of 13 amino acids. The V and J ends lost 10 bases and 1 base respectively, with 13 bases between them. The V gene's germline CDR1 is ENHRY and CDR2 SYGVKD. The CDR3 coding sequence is TGTGCCAGCTTGACAGCGACGAACACTGAAGCTTTCTTT. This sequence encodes CASLTATNTEAFF.

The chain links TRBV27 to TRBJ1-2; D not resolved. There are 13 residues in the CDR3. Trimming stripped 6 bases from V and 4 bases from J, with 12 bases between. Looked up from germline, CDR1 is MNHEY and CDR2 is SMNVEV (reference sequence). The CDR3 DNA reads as TGTGCCAGCAGAAGAAATGGCGGCTATGGCTACACCTTC. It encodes CASRRNGGYGYTF.

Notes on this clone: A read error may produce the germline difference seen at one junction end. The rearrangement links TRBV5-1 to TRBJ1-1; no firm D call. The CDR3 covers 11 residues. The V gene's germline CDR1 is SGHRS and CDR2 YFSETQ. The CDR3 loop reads CASSLDRTPSF. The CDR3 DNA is TGCGCCAGCAGCTTGGACAGAACACCATCTTTT.